This T cell receptor beta chain emerged from a study of cytomegalovirus exposure and HLA in healthy donors. The study's findings and limits: Some segments of the V type, notably TRBV6-2 and TRBV6-3, were excluded as indistinguishable. Most observed TCR sequences were rare, whereas some public TCRs were detected in many donors.

For this clone: Its cognate antigen is unknown.

The study ran its PCR with 60 Vbeta and 13 Jbeta primers. The protocol was immunoSEQ multiplex PCR, while the TCRdb copy is restricted to in-frame clones and leaves out a portion. Its table records 90,000 to 150,000 clones. The CDR3 is 15 residues long. V shed 1 base and J shed 4 bases, with 13 bases lying between them. Germline V gene data show CDR1 as SGHAT and CDR2 as FQNNGV. The chain carries TRBV11-2 and TRBJ1-1; no reliable D call. Sequenced: PBMCs. The TCR originated in a man younger than 35 in good health and CMV-seronegative. The CDR3 protein is CASSLAQTSGTEAFF. In DNA, the CDR3 is TGTGCCAGCAGCTTAGCTCAGACGAGCGGCACTGAAGCTTTCTTT.